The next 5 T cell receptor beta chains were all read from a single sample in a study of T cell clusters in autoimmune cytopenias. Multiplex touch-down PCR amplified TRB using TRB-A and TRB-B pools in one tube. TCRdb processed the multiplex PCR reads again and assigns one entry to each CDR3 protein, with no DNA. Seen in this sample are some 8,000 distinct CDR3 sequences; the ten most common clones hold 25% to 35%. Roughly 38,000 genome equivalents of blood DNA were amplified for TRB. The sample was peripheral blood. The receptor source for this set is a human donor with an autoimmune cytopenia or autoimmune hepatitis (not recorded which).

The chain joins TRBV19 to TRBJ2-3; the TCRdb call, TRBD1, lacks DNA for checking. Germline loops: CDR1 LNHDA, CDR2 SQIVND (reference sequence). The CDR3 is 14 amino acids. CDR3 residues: CATAPGTPDHTQYF.

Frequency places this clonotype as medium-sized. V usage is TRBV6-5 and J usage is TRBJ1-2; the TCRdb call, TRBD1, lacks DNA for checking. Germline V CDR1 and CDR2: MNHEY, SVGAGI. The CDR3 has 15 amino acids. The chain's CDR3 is CASSSGQGVTYGYTF.

The CDR3: CSARAPGTSGSWDFSYNEQFF. The chain combines TRBV20-1 with TRBJ2-1; absent DNA, TCRdb's TRBD2 call cannot be checked. This CDR3 comprises 21 residues. Germline CDR1 and CDR2: DFQATT and SNEGSKA (reference sequence).

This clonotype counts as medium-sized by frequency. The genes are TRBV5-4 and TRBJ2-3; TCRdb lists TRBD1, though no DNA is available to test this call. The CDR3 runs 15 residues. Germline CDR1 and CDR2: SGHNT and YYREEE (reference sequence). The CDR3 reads CASSLGQGGTDTQYF.

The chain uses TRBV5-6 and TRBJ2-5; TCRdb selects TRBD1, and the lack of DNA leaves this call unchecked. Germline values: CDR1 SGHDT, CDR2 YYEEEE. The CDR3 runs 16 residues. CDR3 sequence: CASSPLAGQGGETQYF. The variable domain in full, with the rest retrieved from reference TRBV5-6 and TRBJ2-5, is DAGVTQSPTHLIKTRGQQVTLRCSPKSGHDTVSWYQQALGQGPQFIFQYYEEEERQRGNFPDRFSGHQFPNYSSELNVNALLLGDSALYLCASSPLAGQGGETQYFGPGTRLLVL.